The 12 T cell receptor beta chains presented below share a single source sample, sequenced in a study of cytomegalovirus exposure and HLA in healthy donors. The protocol was immunoSEQ multiplex PCR, while the TCRdb copy is restricted to in-frame clones and leaves out a portion. The sample yields some 100,000 clones, about nine tenths seen once. Source material: PBMCs. These receptor sequences come from a man aged 18-30 years in good health and CMV-seropositive.

The V and J genes are TRBV27 and TRBJ2-1; 11 positions match TRBD2. J was trimmed by 7 bases and V by 9 bases; bases with no gene match: 8. The CDR3 has 14 residues. CDR1 is MNHEY, CDR2 SMNVEV, per germline (reference sequence). Here the CDR3 reads CARALSGGVNEQFF. DNA of the CDR3: TGTGCCAGGGCCCTTAGCGGGGGGGTGAATGAGCAGTTCTTC.

This sequence joins TRBV7-9 and TRBJ2-7; 8 bases match TRBD1. This CDR3 is 15 amino acids long. V gave up 5 bases and J gave up 5 bases; unmatched junction bases: 11. Per the germline V gene, CDR1 is SEHNR and CDR2 is FQNEAQ (reference sequence). CDR3 nucleotides: TGTGCCAGCAGCCGAGGGCGGACAGGGACTGACGAGCAGTACTTC. It yields the protein CASSRGRTGTDEQYF.

J is TRBJ2-1 and V is TRBV28, with 10 nucleotides matching TRBD2. There are 13 residues in the CDR3. Germline V lookup: CDR1 MDHEN, CDR2 SYDVKM. Trimming removed 1 base from V and 11 bases from J; junction bases left unmatched: 2. The CDR3 protein is CASSLYSGGKQFF. Written as DNA, the CDR3 is TGTGCCAGCAGTTTATATAGCGGGGGGAAGCAGTTCTTC.

CDR3 DNA: TGCGCCAGCAGCCCGACAGGGGCTGGAGGCACTGAAGCTTTCTTT. Translation gives CASSPTGAGGTEAFF. This chain joins TRBV5-1 and TRBJ1-1; 8 bases fit TRBD1. Germline assignment: CDR1 SGHRS and CDR2 YFSETQ. With 4 bases clipped from V and 4 bases from J, the junction kept 9 bases outside the gene matches. There are 15 residues in the CDR3. The full variable domain, rest sourced from reference TRBV5-1 and TRBJ1-1, is KAGVTQTPRYLIKTRGQQVTLSCSPISGHRSVSWYQQTPGQGLQFLFEYFSETQRNKGNFPGRFSGRQFSNSRSEMNVSTLELGDSALYLCASSPTGAGGTEAFFGQGTRLTVV.

The chain employs TRBV7-9 and TRBJ2-2; TRBD1 matches at 7 bases. The CDR3 is 13 amino acids. Trimming cost V 10 bases and J 3 bases; bases outside gene matches: 5. CDR1 and CDR2 from the germline V gene are SEHNR and FQNEAQ (reference sequence). CDR3 loop: CANDRAYTGELFF. The CDR3 nucleotides are TGTGCCAACGACAGGGCGTACACCGGGGAGCTGTTTTTT.

The J gene is TRBJ2-5, the V gene TRBV5-4; the D gene is possibly TRBD2 (5 bases). Trimming removed 4 bases at V and 5 bases at J, with 9 bases between. The CDR3 totals 12 residues. CDR1 is SGHNT and CDR2 is YYREEE in the germline V gene (reference sequence). The CDR3, as DNA: TGTGCCAGCAGCGGCATAGCGGAGACCCAGTACTTC. This encodes CASSGIAETQYF.

This chain links TRBV5-5 with TRBJ2-7; no definite D call. V lost 4 bases and J 0 bases, leaving 14 bases between the germline ends. The CDR3 is 15 residues long. Germline V lookup: CDR1 SGHKS, CDR2 YYEKEE (reference sequence). The CDR3 here is CASSLDAGNSYEQYF. The CDR3 DNA follows: TGTGCCAGCAGCCTGGATGCAGGCAACTCCTACGAGCAGTACTTC.

The genes are TRBV18 and TRBJ1-6, with TRBD1 matching 9 bases. The CDR3 is 15 residues long. CDR1 and CDR2 from the germline V gene are KGHSH and LQKENI. V trimming: 4 bases; J trimming: 7 bases; junction bases outside the gene matches: 5. DNA for the CDR3: TGTGCCAGCTCACTGTCGACAGGGGGGAATTCACCCCTCCACTTT. This sequence encodes CASSLSTGGNSPLHF.

The rearrangement joins TRBV10-1 to TRBJ2-3; D may be TRBD1 (7 bases). V gave up 11 bases and J gave up 5 bases, with 17 bases separating them. Germline CDR1 reads WNHNN; CDR2 reads SYGVQD (reference sequence). The CDR3 extends over 13 amino acids. The CDR3 nucleotides are TGCGCCTCTAAGGAGGGGGCTGGAGATACGCAGTATTTT. Translation: CASKEGAGDTQYF.

The rearrangement uses TRBV27 and TRBJ2-7; TRBD1 is a possible D gene (5 bases). V was trimmed by 5 bases and J by 3 bases, leaving 17 bases between them. The CDR3 is 15 residues long. The V gene's germline CDR1 is MNHEY and CDR2 SMNVEV (reference sequence). CDR3 residues: CASSVFQGINYEQYF. The CDR3 DNA sequence: TGTGCCAGCAGTGTATTTCAGGGAATCAACTACGAGCAGTACTTC.

This chain links TRBV6-1 with TRBJ2-4; D may be TRBD1 (6 bases). The germline V gene encodes CDR1 MNHNS and CDR2 SASEGT. CDR3 length: 14 amino acids. Trimming stripped 6 bases from V and 0 bases from J, with 9 bases between. CDR3 nucleotides: TGTGCCAGCAGCAGACAGGTAGCCAAAAACATTCAGTACTTC. Translation gives CASSRQVAKNIQYF.

This chain connects TRBV11-2 to TRBJ2-1, with D possibly being TRBD1 (5 bases). The germline gives CDR1 SGHAT, CDR2 FQNNGV. The CDR3 consists of 13 residues. V was trimmed by 1 base and J by 10 bases, leaving 11 bases between them. The CDR3 spells CASSLVLQGEQFF. CDR3 in DNA: TGTGCCAGCAGCTTAGTGTTGCAGGGAGAGCAGTTCTTC.